Listed below are T cell receptor beta chains from one sample, sequenced in a study of blood T cell repertoires in COVID-19. TCRdb keeps only in-frame clones here, not all; method: immunoSEQ multiplex PCR. Counted here are roughly 200,000 clones, about nine tenths occurring once; the ten biggest clones make up 1.2%. Sequenced material: PBMCs or T cells enriched from blood (not recorded which). The receptor source for this set is a man aged 30 to 45 who had recovered from COVID-19. The CDR3 runs from the conserved cysteine through the conserved F or W. A D gene is named only where the DNA matches it firmly. Clone sizes are given selectively: once, few, many, or a class where the clone is expanded.

cdr3_aa cdr3_nt d_call j_call clone_size v_call
CASNGLAGGTDTQYF TGTGCCAGCAACGGACTAGCGGGAGGCACAGATACGCAGTATTTT TRBD2 TRBJ2-3 few TRBV6-5
CASSQEGQGYSNQPQHF TGCGCCAGCAGCCAAGAGGGACAGGGTTATAGCAATCAGCCCCAGCATTTT TRBD1 TRBJ1-5 - TRBV4-1
CASSQEIGDKYEQYF TGTGCCAGCAGCCAAGAGATAGGGGACAAATACGAGCAGTACTTC - TRBJ2-7 few TRBV4-2
CAWSPRVSGELFF TGTGCCTGGAGTCCACGGGTTTCTGGGGAGCTGTTTTTT - TRBJ2-2 - TRBV30
CASSPSPEANLESSYEQYF TGTGCCAGCAGCCCCTCCCCTGAGGCTAATTTGGAAAGCTCCTACGAGCAGTACTTC - TRBJ2-7 - TRBV28
CASSPRTSGVETQYF TGCGCCAGCAGCCCTCGGACTAGCGGGGTAGAGACCCAGTACTTC TRBD2 TRBJ2-5 - TRBV10-1
CASSELKALETQYF TGTGCCAGCAGTGAATTGAAAGCGCTAGAGACCCAGTACTTC - TRBJ2-5 - TRBV6-1
CASSFAAGAGNEQFF TGTGCCAGCAGCTTCGCGGCAGGGGCGGGCAATGAGCAGTTCTTC - TRBJ2-1 - TRBV11-3
CSVEDTNSSYNEQFF TGCAGCGTTGAAGATACGAACAGCTCCTACAATGAGCAGTTCTTC - TRBJ2-1 once TRBV29-1
CASSYLQGALTDTQYF TGTGCCAGCAGTTACCTCCAGGGGGCTCTCACAGATACGCAGTATTTT TRBD1 TRBJ2-3 - TRBV6-2/TRBV6-3
CASSQPINRGPSSPLHF TGTGCCAGCAGCCAACCAATAAACAGGGGTCCATCGTCACCCCTCCACTTT TRBD1 TRBJ1-6 once TRBV4-2
CASSFSLPSTGAGYGYTF TGTGCCAGCAGTTTTTCCCTACCTTCTACAGGGGCGGGGTATGGCTACACCTTC TRBD1 TRBJ1-2 - TRBV7-9
CASSPPQGQGNNSPLHF TGTGCCAGCTCACCACCGCAGGGACAGGGGAATAATTCACCCCTCCACTTT TRBD1 TRBJ1-6 - TRBV18
CASSDTSGRPQETQYF TGTGCCAGCAGTGATACTAGCGGGAGGCCCCAAGAGACCCAGTACTTC TRBD2 TRBJ2-5 - TRBV27
CASSLRTANSNQPQHF TGTGCCAGCAGTCTCAGGACAGCAAATAGCAATCAGCCCCAGCATTTT - TRBJ1-5 - TRBV6-6
CASSLTALRETQYF TGCGCCAGCAGCTTGACAGCACTTAGGGAGACCCAGTACTTC - TRBJ2-5 - TRBV5-1
CASSVGLAGYNEQFF TGTGCCAGCAGCGTAGGTCTAGCGGGGTACAATGAGCAGTTCTTC TRBD2 TRBJ2-1 - TRBV9
CAWTDNPGQGNYGYTF TGTGCCTGGACCGATAATCCGGGACAGGGTAACTATGGCTACACCTTC TRBD1 TRBJ1-2 - TRBV30
CASRITGTANQPQHF TGCGCCAGCAGAATTACCGGGACAGCCAATCAGCCCCAGCATTTT TRBD1 TRBJ1-5 - TRBV10-2
CASSLRLAGAHFSYEQYF TGTGCCAGCAGCCTAAGACTAGCGGGGGCCCATTTTTCCTACGAGCAGTACTTC TRBD2 TRBJ2-7 - TRBV7-2
CASGILNRDREYYEQYF TGTGCTAGTGGTATTCTCAACCGGGACAGGGAATACTACGAGCAGTACTTC TRBD1 TRBJ2-7 - TRBV12-5
CASSQSSGRPHEQFF TGTGCCAGCAGCCAATCTAGCGGGAGGCCCCATGAGCAGTTCTTC TRBD2 TRBJ2-1 once TRBV6-2/TRBV6-3
CASSARSGGNTEAFF TGTGCCAGCAGCGCGAGATCTGGTGGGAACACTGAAGCTTTCTTT - TRBJ1-1 - TRBV7-9
CAISESRTGSGYTF TGTGCCATCAGTGAGTCCCGGACAGGGAGTGGCTACACCTTC TRBD1 TRBJ1-2 once TRBV10-3
CSVAGTENYGYTF TGCAGCGTCGCCGGGACTGAAAACTATGGCTACACCTTC - TRBJ1-2 - TRBV29-1
CASSQDRMGQFNEKLFF TGCGCCAGCAGCCAAGATAGGATGGGACAGTTTAATGAAAAACTGTTTTTT TRBD1 TRBJ1-4 - TRBV4-3
CASSFRYSDTQYF TGTGCCAGCAGTTTTCGATACTCCGATACGCAGTATTTT - TRBJ2-3 - TRBV28
CASSYQINQPQHF TGTGCCAGCAGTTACCAGATCAATCAGCCCCAGCATTTT - TRBJ1-5 - TRBV6-5
CASSPLAGGHNEQFF TGTGCCAGCAGTCCTCTAGCGGGGGGACACAATGAGCAGTTCTTC TRBD2 TRBJ2-1 - TRBV11-2
CASINRGYHNEQFF TGTGCCAGCATAAACAGGGGTTATCATAATGAGCAGTTCTTC TRBD1 TRBJ2-1 - TRBV28
CAWTLGGEQFF TGTGCCTGGACCCTAGGGGGTGAGCAGTTCTTC - TRBJ2-1 - TRBV30
CASSEFRTGDLNYGYTF TGTGCCAGCAGCGAGTTCAGGACAGGGGATCTGAACTATGGCTACACCTTC TRBD1 TRBJ1-2 - TRBV9
CASSLGTSGGVYQETQYF TGTGCCAGCAGCTTAGGGACTAGCGGGGGGGTATACCAAGAGACCCAGTACTTC TRBD2 TRBJ2-5 - TRBV7-9
CASSVASDNIYEQYF TGTGCCAGCAGCGTAGCTTCAGACAACATCTACGAGCAGTACTTC - TRBJ2-7 - TRBV9
CASSEALAGGYEQYF TGCGCCAGCAGTGAAGCTCTAGCGGGGGGTTACGAGCAGTACTTC TRBD2 TRBJ2-7 - TRBV10-2
CASSKAGLGGGEQFF TGTGCCAGCAGCAAGGCCGGACTAGGAGGCGGTGAGCAGTTCTTC TRBD2 TRBJ2-1 - TRBV11-2
CALRGLRGTEAFF TGTGCCCTAAGGGGGTTAAGGGGGACTGAAGCTTTCTTT - TRBJ1-1 - TRBV28
CASTPTGGIGNQPQHF TGTGCCAGTACCCCAACAGGGGGCATAGGCAATCAGCCCCAGCATTTT TRBD1 TRBJ1-5 once TRBV19
CASSESGEDQPQHF TGCGCCAGCAGTGAGTCGGGCGAAGATCAGCCCCAGCATTTT - TRBJ1-5 - TRBV10-2
CATSRDHVGAGADEQYF TGTGCCACCAGCAGAGATCATGTGGGAGCAGGGGCGGATGAGCAGTACTTC - TRBJ2-7 - TRBV15
CASSLGPGGDDYGYTF TGTGCCAGCAGCTTAGGACCCGGGGGGGACGACTATGGCTACACCTTC - TRBJ1-2 - TRBV7-6
CASSQDRSRGNSPLHF TGTGCCAGCAGCCAAGATAGGTCTAGGGGTAATTCACCCCTCCACTTT - TRBJ1-6 - TRBV4-2
CASSSAGIPTDTQYF TGTGCCAGCAGCTCGGCGGGGATCCCCACAGATACGCAGTATTTT - TRBJ2-3 - TRBV7-2
CASSPDGGLAGNEQYF TGTGCCAGCTCACCAGACGGGGGACTAGCGGGAAACGAGCAGTACTTC TRBD2 TRBJ2-7 - TRBV18
CASSLSLPYEQYF TGCGCCAGCAGCTTGTCCCTTCCCTACGAGCAGTACTTC - TRBJ2-7 - TRBV5-1